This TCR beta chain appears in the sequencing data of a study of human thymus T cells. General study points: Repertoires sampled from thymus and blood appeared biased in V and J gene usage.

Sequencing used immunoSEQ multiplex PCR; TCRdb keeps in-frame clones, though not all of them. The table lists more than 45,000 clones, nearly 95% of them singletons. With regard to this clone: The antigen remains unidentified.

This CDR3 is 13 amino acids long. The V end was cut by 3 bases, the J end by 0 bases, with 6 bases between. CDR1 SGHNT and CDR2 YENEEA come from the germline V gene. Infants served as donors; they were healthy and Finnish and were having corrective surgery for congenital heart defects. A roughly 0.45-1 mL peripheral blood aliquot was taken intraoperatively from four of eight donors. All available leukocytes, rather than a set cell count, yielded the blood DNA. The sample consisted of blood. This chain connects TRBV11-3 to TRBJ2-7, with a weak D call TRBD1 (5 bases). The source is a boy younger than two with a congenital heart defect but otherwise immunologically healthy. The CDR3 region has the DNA TGTGCCAGCAGCTTGGACAACTCCTACGAGCAGTACTTC. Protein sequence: CASSLDNSYEQYF.